The 21 T cell receptor beta chains given below trace back to one sample, sequenced in a study of Graves' ophthalmopathy and Graves' hyperthyroidism. Amplified material comprised TCR beta CDR3 regions derived from RNA transcripts. Following a first-round RT-PCR that used HTBI primers, a second-round multiplex PCR was carried out. TCRdb reprocessed the multiplex PCR reads via MiXCR and lists one record per CDR3 protein. The data contain some 47,000 distinct CDR3 sequences, 50% of them singletons. Sequencing input: peripheral blood. These receptors all stem from an adult man with Graves' ophthalmopathy.

The chain is built from TRBV10-3 and TRBJ2-1; TRBD2 matches 8 bases. V was pared by 2 bases and J by 4 bases, with 4 bases of the junction left unmatched. Per germline, CDR1 ENHRY and CDR2 SYGVKD. CDR3 length equals 15 residues. The CDR3 reads CAISETSGSYNEQFF. CDR3 sequence (DNA): TGTGCCATCAGTGAGACCAGCGGGAGTTACAATGAGCAGTTCTTC.

This clonotype was picked up a small number of times. The chain has TRBV18 and TRBJ2-1; TRBD2 agrees at 9 bases. This CDR3 spans 14 amino acids. Germline loops: CDR1 KGHSH, CDR2 LQKENI. V trimming: 1 base; J trimming: 5 bases; junction bases outside the gene matches: 0. CDR3 sequence (DNA): TGTGCCAGCTCACCACAGCGGGGGGACAATGAGCAGTTCTTC. This translates into CASSPQRGDNEQFF.

This sequence joins TRBV13 and TRBJ1-2; no reliable D call. V was cut by 3 bases and J by 4 bases, with 6 bases left in between. This CDR3 has 12 amino acids. Looked up from germline, CDR1 is PRHDT and CDR2 is FYEKMQ (reference sequence). Here the CDR3 DNA reads TGTGCCAGCAGCTTGGGCACCTATGGCTACACCTTC. Its protein product is CASSLGTYGYTF.

Ten or more counts support this clonotype. The rearrangement links TRBV19 to TRBJ2-1, with D possibly matching TRBD1 (6 bases). V gave up 4 bases and J gave up 0 bases, with 13 bases separating them. The CDR3 consists of 16 residues. Germline lookup yields CDR1 LNHDA and CDR2 SQIVND (reference sequence). This chain's CDR3 is CASSNRVGRSYNEQFF. Written as DNA, the CDR3 is TGTGCCAGTAGTAACAGGGTTGGACGCTCCTACAATGAGCAGTTCTTC.

With respect to this clonotype: Just one base apart from a much larger clone, this may be a read error. The chain uses TRBV28 and TRBJ1-1; no clear D gene. The CDR3 contains 11 residues. CDR1 is MDHEN and CDR2 is SYDVKM in the germline V gene. The CDR3 coding sequence is TGTGGCAGCAGTTCGCCGGGTCAAGCTTTCTTT. Translating gives CGSSSPGQAFF. Together with reference TRBV28 and TRBJ1-1, the CDR3 gives the full variable domain: DVKVTQSSRYLVKRTGEKVFLECVQDMDHENMFWYRQDPGLGLRLIYFSYDVKMKEKGDIPEGYSVSREKKERFSLILESASTNQTSMYLCGSSSPGQAFFGQGTRLTVV.

The rearrangement uses TRBV10-3 and TRBJ1-1; D is uncertain. Germline CDR1 ENHRY, CDR2 SYGVKD. V gave up 3 bases and J gave up 2 bases, with 7 bases separating them. This CDR3 has 13 residues. The DNA of the CDR3 is TGTGCCATCAGTGACATCTTAAACACTGAAGCTTTCTTT. Protein: CAISDILNTEAFF.

The CDR3 region is CASSAGTGNVFF. CDR3 nucleotides: TGTGCCAGCAGCGCCGGGACAGGTAACGTTTTCTTT. The rearrangement joins TRBV12-3 or TRBV12-4 to TRBJ1-1; 8 bases are shared with TRBD1. The CDR3 contains 12 residues. The trim removed 6 bases at V and 13 bases at J, leaving 10 bases unmatched.

V gene TRBV5-1 combines with J gene TRBJ2-3, with no clear D. The germline V gene has CDR1 SGHRS and CDR2 YFSETQ. This CDR3 contains 14 residues. Trimming cost V 1 base and J 4 bases, with 10 bases left between them. The CDR3 DNA reads as TGCGCCAGCAGCTTGTCGCTAGTTGCAGATACGCAGTATTTT. Translated: CASSLSLVADTQYF.

This clonotype was observed at least ten times. This chain uses TRBV5-1 with TRBJ2-5, with D possibly matching TRBD2 (7 bases). The germline V gene encodes CDR1 SGHRS and CDR2 YFSETQ. The CDR3 is made up of 16 amino acids. V lost 4 bases and J lost 1, with 17 bases in between. CDR3 sequence: CASSDIRGGAQETQYF. CDR3 coding DNA: TGCGCCAGCAGCGACATTAGGGGGGGGGCCCAAGAGACCCAGTACTTC.

The rearrangement joins TRBV7-2 to TRBJ2-7; D remains ambiguous. Trimming left V 5 bases short and J 5 bases short, with 13 bases between. CDR3 length: 13 amino acids. Looked up from germline, CDR1 is SGHTA and CDR2 is FQGNSA. The CDR3 DNA reads TGTGCCAGCAGCGTAGAACCTCGACACGAGCAGTACTTC. Translated: CASSVEPRHEQYF.

The chain recombines TRBV29-1 with TRBJ2-7; D tentatively fits TRBD1 or TRBD2 (5 bases each). V gave up 6 bases and J gave up 0 bases, with 12 bases separating them. The CDR3 is 13 residues long. Per germline, CDR1 SQVTM and CDR2 ANQGSEA. In DNA form, the CDR3 reads TGCAGCGTGGGGGACGTACGCTCCTACGAGCAGTACTTC. Translating it yields CSVGDVRSYEQYF.

This clonotype was detected a few times. This sequence joins TRBV6-1 and TRBJ1-5; D is undetermined. Trimming left V 5 bases short and J 7 bases short, with 12 bases between. Germline V gene sequence: CDR1 MNHNS, CDR2 SASEGT. CDR3 length: 13 amino acids. The DNA of the CDR3 is TGTGCCAGCAGTCTGGGCGGGCAGCAGCCCCAGCATTTT. Encoded protein: CASSLGGQQPQHF.

The chain joins TRBV29-1 to TRBJ2-7; TRBD2 aligns across 9 bases. V trimming: 2 bases; J trimming: 6 bases; junction bases outside the gene matches: 8. Germline lookup yields CDR1 SQVTM and CDR2 ANQGSEA. The CDR3 is 14 amino acids. The CDR3 spells CSVESSGGFSEQYF. Here the CDR3 DNA reads TGCAGCGTTGAAAGCAGCGGGGGGTTCTCCGAGCAGTACTTC.

The rearrangement joins TRBV15 to TRBJ2-3; perhaps TRBD1 as D (5 bases). The CDR3 is 15 amino acids. Per the germline V gene, CDR1 is LNHNV and CDR2 is YYDKDF (reference sequence). The V end lost 4 bases, the J end lost 6 bases, and 17 bases lay between the germline ends. The CDR3 is CATSTPGEAGDTQYF. CDR3 sequence (DNA): TGTGCCACCAGCACCCCTGGAGAGGCAGGGGATACGCAGTATTTT.

Remarks on this clonotype: A single base separates this from a much larger clone, so it may be a read error. This is likely a read error, given that the CDR3 carries no conserved phenylalanine or tryptophan at its end. The chain combines TRBV25-1 with TRBJ2-2; D is uncertain. Germline values: CDR1 MGHDK, CDR2 SYGVNS. Trimming shortened V by 8 bases and J by 0 bases, and 10 bases separated the two germline ends. The CDR3 is made up of 14 amino acids. In DNA, the CDR3 is TGTGCCAGCGTCGACGCCTCGAACACCGGGGAGCTGTTTCTT. This codes for CASVDASNTGELFL.

By sample share, this clonotype is medium-sized (0.01 to 0.1%). The chain joins TRBV2 to TRBJ1-6; weak D call: TRBD1 (5 bases). The V end was cut by 6 bases, the J end by 5 bases, with 14 bases between. CDR1 SNHLY and CDR2 FYNNEI come from the germline V gene. This CDR3 region has 15 residues. The DNA for the CDR3 is TGTGCCAGCAGCACTAACAGGTTGGATAATTCACCCCTCCACTTT. Protein: CASSTNRLDNSPLHF. Together with reference TRBV2 and TRBJ1-6, the CDR3 gives the full variable domain: EPEVTQTPSHQVTQMGQEVILRCVPISNHLYFYWYRQILGQKVEFLVSFYNNEISEKSEIFDDQFSVERPDGSNFTLKIRSTKLEDSAMYFCASSTNRLDNSPLHFGNGTRLTVT.

This clonotype was detected only once. This chain joins TRBV7-9 and TRBJ2-3; 10 positions match TRBD2. CDR1 and CDR2 from the germline V gene are SEHNR and FQNEAQ (reference sequence). V shed 7 bases, J shed 0 bases, and the junction held 4 bases outside the gene matches. This CDR3 is built from 15 residues. DNA for the CDR3: TGTGCCAGCACGAGCGGGGGGGGAAGCACAGATACGCAGTATTTT. Its translation: CASTSGGGSTDTQYF.

This chain joins TRBV2 and TRBJ2-5; 7 nucleotides line up with TRBD1. Losses at the gene ends were 4 bases for V and 1 base for J; bases not matched to a gene: 6. The CDR3 length is 15 residues. Germline assignment: CDR1 SNHLY and CDR2 FYNNEI. The CDR3 DNA reads as TGTGCCAGCAGTGGACCCGGACAGGCCCAAGAGACCCAGTACTTC. Residues: CASSGPGQAQETQYF.

At least ten counts were recorded for this clonotype. The chain recombines TRBV7-9 with TRBJ2-5, with 11 bases identical to TRBD2. This CDR3 has 16 residues. Germline CDR1 SEHNR, CDR2 FQNEAQ (reference sequence). Unmatched junction bases numbered 12, after V lost 5 bases and J lost 7 bases. The CDR3 DNA is TGTGCCAGCAGCACGACTAGCGGGGCCCGCCGTACGACCCAGTACTTC. Translation gives CASSTTSGARRTTQYF.

The CDR3 bases are TGTGCCAGCAGCGTAAGCGGGGAGCTGTTTTTT. This encodes CASSVSGELFF. The genes are TRBV9 and TRBJ2-2; D unresolved. CDR3 length equals 11 residues. Germline-derived CDR1 and CDR2 are SGDLS and YYNGEE. V was pared by 1 base and J by 7 bases, with 2 bases between.

This clonotype was counted many times. This chain links TRBV5-1 with TRBJ2-1; 7 nucleotides agree with TRBD2. Germline values: CDR1 SGHRS, CDR2 YFSETQ. CDR3 length: 13 amino acids. The V gene end was trimmed by 8 bases and the J gene end by 5 bases; junction bases not matched to a gene: 7. CDR3 coding DNA: TGCGCCAGTCAGGCGGGAGATAACAATGAGCAGTTCTTC. It specifies CASQAGDNNEQFF.